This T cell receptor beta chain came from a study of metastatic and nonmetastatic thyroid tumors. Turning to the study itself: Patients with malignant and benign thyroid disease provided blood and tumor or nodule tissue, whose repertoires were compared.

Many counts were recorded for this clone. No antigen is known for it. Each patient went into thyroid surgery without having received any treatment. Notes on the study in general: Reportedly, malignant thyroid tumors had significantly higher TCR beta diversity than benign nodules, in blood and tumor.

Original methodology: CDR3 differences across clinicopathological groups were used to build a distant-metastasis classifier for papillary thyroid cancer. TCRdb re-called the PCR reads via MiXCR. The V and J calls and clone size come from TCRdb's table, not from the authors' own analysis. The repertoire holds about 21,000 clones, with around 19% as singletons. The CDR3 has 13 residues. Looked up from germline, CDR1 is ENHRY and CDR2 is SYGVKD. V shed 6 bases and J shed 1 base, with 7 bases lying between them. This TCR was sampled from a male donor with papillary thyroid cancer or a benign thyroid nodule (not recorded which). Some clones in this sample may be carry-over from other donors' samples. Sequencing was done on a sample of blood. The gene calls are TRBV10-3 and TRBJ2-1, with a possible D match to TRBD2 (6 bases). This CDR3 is CAISRGSYNEQFF. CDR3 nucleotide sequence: TGTGCCATCAGCCGGGGGTCCTACAATGAGCAGTTCTTC.